The clone carrying this T cell receptor beta chain was observed a few times. Its antigen is currently unknown. Germline loops: CDR1 SGHTA, CDR2 FQGTGA. V lost 5 bases, J lost 1 base, and 8 bases lay in between. The length of the CDR3 is 13 residues. This sample was taken from a study of cytomegalovirus exposure and HLA in healthy donors. Study results and limitations: Common viral pathogens seemed to be connected with several of the most significant clusters, according to a later analysis. Association of a missense DCLRE1C variant with TCR beta V- and J-gene trimming was reported in a later analysis. TCR beta sequences numbering fewer than 20,000 were associated with HLA alleles at 0.05 false discovery rate in a later analysis.

PCR involved 60 Vbeta and 13 Jbeta primers. The assay was immunoSEQ multiplex PCR, and TCRdb's table has in-frame clones only and misses some. Seen here are fewer than 250,000 clones, over 80% observed once, and the top ten hold more than 8.5%. This sequence originates from a woman aged 45-65 years in good health and CMV-seropositive. J is TRBJ1-2 and V is TRBV7-3; weak D call: TRBD1 (5 bases). The material sequenced was PBMCs. CDR3 loop: CASSEGVNYGYTF. The CDR3 DNA is TGTGCCAGCAGCGAAGGGGTTAACTATGGCTACACCTTC.